Listed below are T cell receptor beta chains from one sample, sequenced in a study of cytomegalovirus exposure and HLA in healthy donors. Method: immunoSEQ multiplex PCR; TCRdb's copy keeps in-frame clones and lacks some. The repertoire holds 55,000 to 70,000 clones, with around 94% as singletons. The sequenced material came from PBMCs. The receptors derive from a man younger than 35 in good health and CMV-seronegative. CDR3s include the opening cysteine and the closing phenylalanine or tryptophan. A D gene is named only where the DNA matches it firmly. Not every row has a clone size; where given, it reads once, few, many or a size class.

v_gene,d_gene,abundance,j_gene,CDR3aa,CDR3nt
TRBV11-2,TRBD1,NA,TRBJ1-5,CASSLVQGFGQPQHF,TGTGCCAGCAGCTTGGTACAGGGGTTTGGTCAGCCCCAGCATTTT
TRBV7-6,TRBD1,NA,TRBJ2-5,CASSLDRGFQETQYF,TGTGCCAGCAGCTTGGACAGGGGGTTTCAAGAGACCCAGTACTTC
TRBV11-2,TRBD1,NA,TRBJ2-6,CASSSLQGVISGANVLTF,TGTGCCAGCAGCTCCCTACAGGGGGTTATCTCTGGGGCCAACGTCCTGACTTTC
TRBV30,NA,NA,TRBJ1-4,CAWSVGRGQTNEKLFF,TGTGCCTGGAGTGTTGGCAGGGGCCAGACTAATGAAAAACTGTTTTTT
TRBV15,TRBD2,NA,TRBJ2-7,CATSRERLAGPYYEQYF,TGTGCCACCAGCAGAGAACGACTAGCGGGACCGTACTACGAGCAGTACTTC
TRBV7-7,NA,NA,TRBJ2-5,CASSLQGGPETQYF,TGTGCCAGCAGCCTCCAGGGGGGCCCAGAGACCCAGTACTTC
TRBV7-6,NA,NA,TRBJ2-7,CASSLVLDPSSYEQYF,TGTGCCAGCAGCTTAGTTCTAGACCCTTCATCCTACGAGCAGTACTTC
TRBV7-9,TRBD2,NA,TRBJ2-1,CASSQAGELNEQFF,TGTGCCAGCAGCCAAGCGGGAGAGTTGAATGAGCAGTTCTTC
TRBV30,NA,NA,TRBJ1-1,CAWSLRNSNTEAFF,TGTGCCTGGAGCCTCCGAAACAGTAACACTGAAGCTTTCTTT
TRBV5-6,TRBD1,NA,TRBJ1-2,CASSPPGGNYGYTF,TGTGCCAGCAGCCCCCCAGGGGGGAACTATGGCTACACCTTC
TRBV28,NA,once,TRBJ1-5,CASSLWSSNQPQHF,TGTGCCAGCAGTTTATGGAGTAGCAATCAGCCCCAGCATTTT
TRBV6-4,TRBD2,few,TRBJ2-1,CASSDGRASYNEQFF,TGTGCCAGCAGTGACGGGAGGGCGTCCTACAATGAGCAGTTCTTC
TRBV19,NA,NA,TRBJ2-7,CASSILAGAAYEQYF,TGTGCCAGTAGTATTTTGGCGGGGGCAGCCTACGAGCAGTACTTC
TRBV6-4,NA,NA,TRBJ1-5,CASSDSLNQPQHF,TGTGCCAGCAGTGACTCCCTCAATCAGCCCCAGCATTTT
TRBV6-5,TRBD1,NA,TRBJ1-2,CASSYSGGGGNGYTF,TGTGCCAGCAGTTACTCCGGAGGGGGCGGTAATGGCTACACCTTC
TRBV5-6,NA,NA,TRBJ2-7,CASSLDPGEQYF,TGTGCCAGCAGCTTGGATCCAGGGGAGCAGTACTTC
TRBV6-1,NA,NA,TRBJ1-3,CASRATGLSGNTIYF,TGTGCCAGCAGAGCCACAGGCCTCTCTGGAAACACCATATATTTT
TRBV11-1,TRBD2,NA,TRBJ2-5,CASSFGLAGGRETQYF,TGTGCCAGCAGCTTTGGACTAGCGGGAGGTAGAGAGACCCAGTACTTC
TRBV11-2,TRBD1,NA,TRBJ2-7,CASSPWDSYEQYF,TGTGCCAGCAGCCCCTGGGACAGCTACGAGCAGTACTTC
TRBV7-2,TRBD1,NA,TRBJ2-5,CASSTQGGQAQETQYF,TGTGCCAGCAGCACCCAGGGGGGACAGGCACAAGAGACCCAGTACTTC
TRBV7-2,NA,NA,TRBJ2-4,CASSLHGGTSKNIQYF,TGTGCCAGCAGCTTACATGGGGGGACCTCCAAAAACATTCAGTACTTC
TRBV5-6,NA,NA,TRBJ2-7,CASSLGWAEASYEQYF,TGTGCCAGCAGCCTGGGTTGGGCGGAGGCCTCCTACGAGCAGTACTTC
TRBV6-6,NA,NA,TRBJ1-3,CASSRADTDSGNTIYF,TGTGCCAGCAGCAGGGCCGATACGGACTCTGGAAACACCATATATTTT
TRBV19,TRBD2,NA,TRBJ2-1,CASKMLASGRYEQFF,TGTGCCAGTAAAATGTTGGCTAGCGGGAGATATGAGCAGTTCTTC
TRBV18,NA,NA,TRBJ1-5,CASSSKEGGNQPQHF,TGTGCCAGCTCATCTAAAGAGGGCGGCAATCAGCCCCAGCATTTT
TRBV29-1,TRBD1,NA,TRBJ1-2,CSVAQGDGYTF,TGCAGCGTTGCCCAGGGGGATGGCTACACCTTC
TRBV28,NA,NA,TRBJ2-4,CASSGQWDLAKNIQYF,TGTGCCAGCAGTGGACAGTGGGACCTAGCCAAAAACATTCAGTACTTC
TRBV5-8,TRBD1,NA,TRBJ1-2,CASSRGQGHGYTF,TGTGCCAGCAGCCGGGGACAGGGCCATGGCTACACCTTC
TRBV10-3,TRBD1,NA,TRBJ2-3,CAISGGQDTDTQYF,TGTGCCATCAGTGGGGGACAGGACACAGATACGCAGTATTTT
TRBV6-1,TRBD1,NA,TRBJ1-6,CASSDWTGNSPLHF,TGTGCCAGCAGTGATTGGACAGGGAATTCACCCCTCCACTTT
TRBV5-4,NA,NA,TRBJ1-2,CASSLVVEAPPQGYTF,TGTGCCAGCAGCTTGGTAGTTGAGGCCCCTCCTCAAGGCTACACCTTC
TRBV6-6,NA,NA,TRBJ2-5,CASSMDFRGETQYF,TGTGCCAGCAGCATGGACTTTCGCGGAGAGACCCAGTACTTC
TRBV7-7,NA,NA,TRBJ2-7,CASSFAAGLDYEQYF,TGTGCCAGCAGCTTCGCCGCGGGACTGGACTACGAGCAGTACTTC
TRBV29-1,TRBD1,NA,TRBJ1-4,CSALIRDRDGEKLFF,TGCAGCGCTCTAATCAGGGACAGGGACGGCGAAAAACTGTTTTTT
TRBV15,NA,NA,TRBJ2-7,CATSRDRGYEQYF,TGTGCCACCAGCAGAGATCGAGGGTACGAGCAGTACTTC
TRBV30,NA,NA,TRBJ1-2,CAWSPRTSHYGGYTF,TGTGCCTGGAGTCCCAGGACATCCCACTATGGTGGCTACACCTTC
TRBV7-9,NA,NA,TRBJ2-2,CASSLAASMAELFF,TGTGCCAGCAGCTTAGCGGCCTCCATGGCGGAGCTGTTTTTT
TRBV5-6,NA,NA,TRBJ2-3,CASSFGRPDTQYF,TGTGCCAGCAGCTTTGGGAGGCCGGATACGCAGTATTTT
TRBV4-3,TRBD1,NA,TRBJ1-4,CASSQDWGTGNEKLFF,TGCGCCAGCAGCCAAGATTGGGGGACAGGGAATGAAAAACTGTTTTTT
TRBV7-2,NA,NA,TRBJ1-2,CASSLGGENYGYTF,TGTGCCAGCAGCTTAGGCGGGGAGAACTATGGCTACACCTTC
TRBV10-3,TRBD2,NA,TRBJ2-2,CAIKLADLTGELFF,TGTGCCATCAAACTAGCGGATCTGACCGGGGAGCTGTTTTTT
TRBV6-5,NA,few,TRBJ2-7,CASQGGAPYEQYF,TGTGCCAGTCAAGGGGGGGCCCCCTACGAGCAGTACTTC
TRBV28,NA,few,TRBJ2-7,CASTRSSAYEQYF,TGTGCCAGCACCCGATCGAGTGCCTACGAGCAGTACTTC
TRBV5-4,TRBD2,NA,TRBJ2-7,CASSPVVGTSGYEQYF,TGTGCCAGCAGCCCGGTAGTGGGGACTAGCGGGTACGAGCAGTACTTC
TRBV7-6,TRBD1,NA,TRBJ2-7,CASSLDRISYEQYF,TGTGCCAGCAGCTTGGACAGGATCTCCTACGAGCAGTACTTC
TRBV30,NA,NA,TRBJ1-1,CAWRRGGLNTEAFF,TGTGCCTGGAGAAGGGGGGGCCTTAACACTGAAGCTTTCTTT
TRBV29-1,NA,once,TRBJ2-2,CSANRGVDTGELFF,TGCAGCGCCAACCGCGGGGTTGACACCGGGGAGCTGTTTTTT
TRBV5-4,TRBD2,NA,TRBJ2-3,CASSIGLAGNTDTQYF,TGTGCCAGCAGCATTGGACTAGCGGGAAACACAGATACGCAGTATTTT
TRBV6-1,NA,NA,TRBJ2-7,CASLPEVFYEQYF,TGTGCCAGCCTACCCGAGGTGTTCTACGAGCAGTACTTC
TRBV27,TRBD2,NA,TRBJ2-1,CASSLSRVTSGSWGNEQFF,TGTGCCAGCAGTTTATCGAGGGTTACTAGCGGGAGCTGGGGAAATGAGCAGTTCTTC
TRBV29-1,NA,NA,TRBJ1-1,CSATVMNTEAFF,TGCAGCGCGACAGTGATGAACACTGAAGCTTTCTTT
TRBV11-2,NA,NA,TRBJ2-1,CASSSAAGSEQFF,TGTGCCAGCAGCTCCGCTGCTGGGAGTGAGCAGTTCTTC
TRBV10-3,NA,NA,TRBJ1-1,CAISIQGGTEAFF,TGTGCCATCAGCATCCAGGGAGGCACTGAAGCTTTCTTT
TRBV10-1,NA,NA,TRBJ2-1,CASSERVQGFYNEQFF,TGCGCCAGCAGTGAAAGGGTTCAGGGTTTCTACAATGAGCAGTTCTTC